The clone carrying this TCR beta chain was recorded once. TCRdb's table, derived via immunoSEQ multiplex PCR, lists solely in-frame clones and lacks some. The table records tens of thousands of clones, 86% of them present only once. Germline loops: CDR1 SGHDT, CDR2 YYEEEE. This CDR3 has 14 residues. J gave up 1 base and V 3 bases, and 1 base lay outside the gene matches. This specimen belongs to a study of blood T cell repertoires in COVID-19. On the study more broadly: PBMCs, B-cell-depleted T cells, or T cells provided the cDNA or gDNA that made up the material.

The chain recombines TRBV5-6 with TRBJ1-1, with 9 bases lining up with TRBD1. The TCR was taken from a man aged 55-75 years with active or convalescent COVID-19. The sequenced sample consisted of peripheral blood. This chain's CDR3 is CASSSDRGNTEAFF. The DNA for the CDR3 is TGTGCCAGCAGCTCGGACAGGGGGAACACTGAAGCTTTCTTT.